Following are 21 T cell receptor beta chains from one sample sequenced in a study of T cells expressing NK-cell markers. For each CDR3 protein, TCRdb gives one entry from its re-call of the 5' RACE reads, without DNA. The sample yields about 380,000 distinct CDR3 sequences, of which the top ten take up roughly 5.4%. The material sequenced was blood T cells: a sorted CD56 or NKG2C T cell subset, CD4+ or CD8+ T cells, or bulk PBMC T cells (not recorded which). The origin of the receptors is a man aged 18-75 years in good health.

The chain has TRBV6-1 and TRBJ2-4; checking the TCRdb D call of TRBD1 is not possible without DNA. CDR3 length: 15 residues. Germline V CDR1 and CDR2: MNHNS, SASEGT. This chain's CDR3 is CASSVDRVSKNIQYF.

The chain uses TRBV7-9 and TRBJ2-5. There are 12 residues in the CDR3. CDR1 is SEHNR, CDR2 FQNEAQ, per germline (reference sequence). The CDR3 reads CASSNPLETQYF.

The CDR3 here is CASSTTGTPGANVLTF. The chain links TRBV4-2 to TRBJ2-6; checking the TCRdb D call of TRBD1 is not possible without DNA. Germline assignment: CDR1 LGHNA and CDR2 YNFKEQ. The CDR3 has 16 residues.

The gene calls are TRBV20-1 and TRBJ1-3; TCRdb returns TRBD1, unconfirmable since there is no DNA. Germline V gene data show CDR1 as DFQATT and CDR2 as SNEGSKA (reference sequence). The CDR3 covers 15 residues. The CDR3 spells CSARDLSGSVNTIYF.

The chain has TRBV12-3 or TRBV12-4 and TRBJ2-5; TCRdb selects TRBD1, and the lack of DNA leaves this call unchecked. The CDR3 has 14 residues. The CDR3 is CASSFGDNRETQYF.

The chain links TRBV12-3 or TRBV12-4 to TRBJ1-3; TCRdb's D call, TRBD1, is unchecked because there is no DNA. This CDR3 is built from 11 residues. CDR3 protein: CASRAPGAIYF.

The genes are TRBV6-1 and TRBJ1-1; the D call of TRBD1 rests on TCRdb alone, since no DNA is present to check it. The CDR3 runs to 14 residues. CDR1 and CDR2 (germline): MNHNS, SASEGT. Here the CDR3 reads CASKEAGSNTEAFF.

The chain has TRBV9 and TRBJ1-1. The CDR3 has 18 residues. Germline CDR1 reads SGDLS; CDR2 reads YYNGEE. This chain's CDR3 is CASSVNPNRRGRNTEAFF. Full variable domain (missing parts from reference TRBV9 and TRBJ1-1): DSGVTQTPKHLITATGQRVTLRCSPRSGDLSVYWYQQSLDQGLQFLIQYYNGEERAKGNILERFSAQQFPDLHSELNLSSLELGDSALYFCASSVNPNRRGRNTEAFFGQGTRLTVV.

The V and J genes are TRBV28 and TRBJ1-2; TCRdb calls TRBD1, which cannot be checked without DNA. The germline V gene has CDR1 MDHEN and CDR2 SYDVKM. The CDR3 spans 15 residues. The CDR3 loop is CASNKWTGKVYGYTF.

The J gene is TRBJ1-2, the V gene TRBV20-1; TCRdb proposes TRBD1, but this gene call is untestable without DNA. The germline gives CDR1 DFQATT, CDR2 SNEGSKA (reference sequence). This CDR3 spans 14 amino acids. This CDR3 reads CSASPEGQNYGYTF.

The J gene is TRBJ2-7, the V gene TRBV7-2; TCRdb outputs TRBD1, but without DNA this stays unchecked. This CDR3 comprises 15 residues. Germline V gives CDR1 SGHTA, CDR2 FQGNSA. CDR3 protein: CASSFPGLKFYEQYF.

V usage is TRBV7-9 and J usage is TRBJ1-5. The CDR3 has 15 residues. Per the germline V gene, CDR1 is SEHNR and CDR2 is FQNEAQ (reference sequence). CDR3 region: CASSLAGSNNQPQHF.

V is TRBV12-3 or TRBV12-4 and J is TRBJ2-4; TCRdb picks TRBD2, but there is no DNA to check that call. This CDR3 spans 15 amino acids. The CDR3 sequence is CASTLVAGGSGIQYF.

The chain recombines TRBV5-6 with TRBJ2-3; the TCRdb D gene call, TRBD2, has no DNA to confirm it. Germline V lookup: CDR1 SGHDT, CDR2 YYEEEE. This CDR3 is built from 13 residues. The CDR3 sequence: CASSGGRHDTQYF.

This chain links TRBV5-1 with TRBJ2-5; as DNA is missing, the TRBD2 call by TCRdb cannot be tested. The V gene's germline CDR1 is SGHRS and CDR2 YFSETQ. This CDR3 has 16 amino acids. The CDR3 here is CASLPGAGTSEETQYF.

The J gene is TRBJ2-5, the V gene TRBV6-2 or TRBV6-3; checking the TCRdb D call of TRBD2 is not possible without DNA. The germline CDR1 and CDR2 sequences are MNHEY and SVGEGT. The CDR3 covers 15 residues. The CDR3 spells CASSYGGGASETQYF.

V usage is TRBV20-1 and J usage is TRBJ1-2; absent DNA, TCRdb's TRBD1 call cannot be checked. Germline loops: CDR1 DFQATT, CDR2 SNEGSKA (reference sequence). CDR3 length equals 14 residues. CDR3 in amino acids: CSASSGQGTAGYTF.

The gene calls are TRBV12-3 or TRBV12-4 and TRBJ2-3. This CDR3 has 14 amino acids. The CDR3 region is CASSPVVGTDTQYF.

The chain joins TRBV5-1 to TRBJ1-1. This CDR3 has 14 residues. Germline V gene lookup returns CDR1 SGHRS and CDR2 YFSETQ. The CDR3 is CASRGGTANTEAFF.

CDR3 amino acids: CASTETRGYNEQFF. The chain has TRBV2 and TRBJ2-1; absent DNA, TCRdb's TRBD2 call cannot be checked. CDR1 and CDR2 (germline): SNHLY, FYNNEI. This CDR3 has 14 residues.

V and J are TRBV2 and TRBJ2-1; TCRdb's D call, TRBD1, is unchecked because there is no DNA. This CDR3 is 13 amino acids long. Germline-derived CDR1 and CDR2 are SNHLY and FYNNEI. The CDR3 sequence: CASRGKGDNEQFF.